Listed below are T cell receptor beta chains from one sample, sequenced in a study of blood T cell repertoires in COVID-19. Method: immunoSEQ multiplex PCR; TCRdb's copy keeps in-frame clones and lacks some. The sample lists approximately 300,000 clones, 80% to 95% occurring once. Sequencing was done on a sample of PBMCs or T cells enriched from blood (not recorded which). The receptors were sampled from a woman in her 30s who had recovered from COVID-19. CDR3s include the opening cysteine and the closing phenylalanine or tryptophan. The D gene is left open where the match is weak. Part of the rows lack a size; the others show once, few, many or a class for expanded clones.

J gene	D gene	V gene	clone size	CDR3 DNA	CDR3 protein
TRBJ2-7	-	TRBV7-2	-	TGTGCCAGCAGCTTAGATGGAGGGACCCCCTACGAGCAGTACTTC	CASSLDGGTPYEQYF
TRBJ2-3	-	TRBV28	-	TGTGCCAGCAGTCCCCAAGGGGTCAATCACGAGGATACGCAGTATTTT	CASSPQGVNHEDTQYF
TRBJ2-1	-	TRBV5-4	-	TGTGCCAGCTCAAACGGGGGAGAGTCCTACAATGAGCAGTTCTTC	CASSNGGESYNEQFF
TRBJ2-7	TRBD1	TRBV11-3	-	TGTGCCAGCAGCTCAGGGGGCGGAACTTACGAGCAGTACTTC	CASSSGGGTYEQYF
TRBJ2-5	TRBD2	TRBV9	-	TGTGCCAGCAACCTACTAGCGGGAGAAGGAGAGACCCAGTACTTC	CASNLLAGEGETQYF
TRBJ1-1	-	TRBV28	-	TGTGCCAGCAGTCCCCCAGGGATGAGTGAAGCTTTCTTT	CASSPPGMSEAFF
TRBJ2-2	-	TRBV4-3	-	TGCGCCAGCAGCCAAGTGGGAGGCGGGGAGCTGTTTTTT	CASSQVGGGELFF
TRBJ1-1	-	TRBV3-1/TRBV3-2	-	TGTGCCAGCAGCGCATACAGGGAAAAGGACACTGAAGCTTTCTTT	CASSAYREKDTEAFF
TRBJ2-5	TRBD2	TRBV5-1	-	TGCGCCAGCAGCTTGCGGCTAGCGGGGTATCAAGAGACCCAGTACTTC	CASSLRLAGYQETQYF
TRBJ2-7	-	TRBV12-3/TRBV12-4	-	TGTGCCAGCAGTTTGGCAGGAGGAACCGAGCAGTACTTC	CASSLAGGTEQYF
TRBJ1-2	TRBD1	TRBV30	once	TGTGCCGGGACAGGGGGCGAGCCCCTCGGCTATGGCTACACCTTC	CAGTGGEPLGYGYTF
TRBJ2-1	TRBD2	TRBV11-3	-	TGTGCCAGCAGCTTTGCGGGAGCAGGTGAGCAGTTCTTC	CASSFAGAGEQFF
TRBJ2-3	-	TRBV18	-	TGTGCCAGCTCTTCCTCAGATACGCAGTATTTT	CASSSSDTQYF
TRBJ1-1	TRBD1	TRBV4-1	-	TGCGCCAGCAGCCCAACGACAGGGATAACATCGGTTGTCACTGAAGCTTTCTTT	CASSPTTGITSVVTEAFF
TRBJ1-1	-	TRBV6-5	-	TGTGCCAGCAGTTACTCTGACTTAGGCACTGAAGCTTTCTTT	CASSYSDLGTEAFF
TRBJ2-3	TRBD1	TRBV28	-	TGTGCCAGCAGAGGTACCAGGGGGCCCTACACAGATACGCAGTATTTT	CASRGTRGPYTDTQYF
TRBJ1-2	-	TRBV6-5	-	TGTGCCAGCACTCCAGGGGCCCCACGGGGTGGCTACACCTTC	CASTPGAPRGGYTF
TRBJ2-3	TRBD1	TRBV28	-	TGTGCCAGCAACTGGGGACAGGGTGCAGATACGCAGTATTTT	CASNWGQGADTQYF
TRBJ2-1	-	TRBV3-1/TRBV3-2	-	TGTGCCAGCAGCCAAGCGCCCGGGGCGGGGGCTTTAAATGAGCAGTTCTTC	CASSQAPGAGALNEQFF
TRBJ1-6	-	TRBV2	-	TGTGCCAGCAGATTGGAGGTTTCGAATTCACCCCTCCACTTT	CASRLEVSNSPLHF
TRBJ2-1	TRBD2	TRBV19	-	TGTGCCAGTACCCACGTTAGCGGGGGTTGGCTTGAGCAGTTCTTC	CASTHVSGGWLEQFF
TRBJ2-5	TRBD2	TRBV24-1	-	TGTGCCACCAGTGACCCCGGGACTAGCGGACAAGAGACCCAGTACTTC	CATSDPGTSGQETQYF
TRBJ2-1	TRBD2	TRBV14	-	TGTGCCAGCACTAGCGGTCTTCGAGGGGACTATGAGCAGTTCTTC	CASTSGLRGDYEQFF
TRBJ1-1	-	TRBV3-1/TRBV3-2	-	TGTGCCAGCAGCGCTAAGCTTACAGGGAATATGAACACTGAAGCTTTCTTT	CASSAKLTGNMNTEAFF
TRBJ2-2	TRBD2	TRBV5-5	-	TGTGCCAGCAGCCCGCGCCCCGGGACTAGTGCCGGGGAGCTGTTTTTT	CASSPRPGTSAGELFF
TRBJ2-5	TRBD2	TRBV25-1	-	TGTGCCAGCAGTGTATGGGGGGGCCAAGAGACCCAGTACTTC	CASSVWGGQETQYF
TRBJ2-7	TRBD2	TRBV27	-	TGTGCCAGCACTCCGCGAGCGGGGACGGTGGGGTACTTC	CASTPRAGTVGYF
TRBJ1-1	-	TRBV28	-	TGTGCCAGCAGTCCCGGGTTCAGGGTTGAAGCTTTCTTT	CASSPGFRVEAFF
TRBJ2-7	-	TRBV7-6	-	TGTGCCAGCAGCTTACGGTCGGACGAGCAGTACTTC	CASSLRSDEQYF
TRBJ1-4	TRBD1	TRBV25-1	once	TGTGCCAGCAGTGAATTGGGGGGACAGTTTAATGAAAAACTGTTTTTT	CASSELGGQFNEKLFF
TRBJ2-1	TRBD2	TRBV5-4	-	TGTGCCAACAGCTTACTAGCGGGCGAGCAGTTCTTC	CANSLLAGEQFF
TRBJ2-7	TRBD2	TRBV19	-	TGTGCCAGTAGTATAAAACTAGCGCCTTCCTACGAGCAGTACTTC	CASSIKLAPSYEQYF
TRBJ2-1	-	TRBV19	-	TGTGCCAGTAGTATCGGAGGCGGAGACAATGAGCAGTTCTTC	CASSIGGGDNEQFF
TRBJ1-1	-	TRBV19	-	TGTGCCAGTAGAAAGCAGGGCTTGTTGGGCACTGAAGCTTTCTTT	CASRKQGLLGTEAFF
TRBJ2-1	TRBD2	TRBV7-3	-	TGTGCCAGCAGCTTACAGCCCGGGGGGGAGGACTTCTACAATGAGCAGTTCTTC	CASSLQPGGEDFYNEQFF
TRBJ2-7	TRBD1	TRBV28	-	TGTGCCAGCAGTTTAGCTGGGACAGGGATCGGCGAGCAGTACTTC	CASSLAGTGIGEQYF
TRBJ2-7	TRBD2	TRBV27	-	TGTGCCAGCAGTTCAGGTCACGGGAGGGCCTACGAGCAGTACTTC	CASSSGHGRAYEQYF
TRBJ2-7	TRBD1	TRBV5-4	-	TGTGCCAGCAGCCAGACAGGGGGCGAGCAGTACTTC	CASSQTGGEQYF
TRBJ2-7	-	TRBV28	-	TGTGCCAGCAGTTTATGGTCAGGGCGGCACTTC	CASSLWSGRHF
TRBJ1-3	-	TRBV19	-	TGTGCCAGTAGTATATCTGTTACGGCTGGAAACACCATATATTTT	CASSISVTAGNTIYF
TRBJ1-2	TRBD1	TRBV7-9	-	TGTGCCAGCAGCACCCGGACAGGGGCTAGTTCTGGCTACACCTTC	CASSTRTGASSGYTF
TRBJ1-2	-	TRBV5-1	-	TGCGCCAGCAGCTTGTCGGGGGATGGCTATGGCTACACCTTC	CASSLSGDGYGYTF
TRBJ2-2	TRBD1	TRBV6-1	-	TGTGCCAGCAGTCAGGGACAGGGGAACACCGGGGAGCTGTTTTTT	CASSQGQGNTGELFF
TRBJ1-1	TRBD1	TRBV29-1	-	TGCAGCGTTACGGGACAGATGAACACTGAAGCTTTCTTT	CSVTGQMNTEAFF
TRBJ2-4	TRBD2	TRBV7-2	-	TGTGCCAGCAGCCCTCTAGCGGGAGGGCTTGCTGACATTCAGTACTTC	CASSPLAGGLADIQYF
TRBJ1-1	TRBD1	TRBV2	-	TGTGCCAGCAGTCCCCGAGGACAGGGGGCAAATATGAACACTGAAGCTTTCTTT	CASSPRGQGANMNTEAFF
TRBJ1-6	-	TRBV10-1	-	TGCGCCAGCAGTGGTGGTTGTACGAGGGTTTTTAATTCACCCCTCCACTTT	CASSGGCTRVFNSPLHF
TRBJ1-1	TRBD1	TRBV5-1	-	TGCGCCAGCAGCTTGGTTGGACAGGGTAACACTGAAGCTTTCTTT	CASSLVGQGNTEAFF
TRBJ2-7	-	TRBV2	-	TGTACCTGCTCACGGGGACACGGGAACGAGCAGTACTTC	CTCSRGHGNEQYF
TRBJ1-2	-	TRBV7-3	-	TGTGCCAGCAGCCCGTCTCGAGACTATGGCTACACCTTC	CASSPSRDYGYTF